This TCR beta chain derives from a study of spatial heterogeneity in lung cancer. Study overall: TCR and UMI combinations that were unique each appeared, on average, more than ten times in raw reads. Study-level points and caveats: Mutation counts in tumors were tracked by counts of expanded intratumoral alpha and beta TCRs.

TCRdb recomputed calls from the 5' RACE reads with MiXCR, one row per CDR3 protein. Of around 26,000 distinct CDR3 sequences listed, over 7.5% were seen once; the top ten hold more than 6%. As to time point: sample taken at primary tumor resection. Germline V gene sequence: CDR1 MNHEY, CDR2 SVGAGI. The CDR3 runs 13 residues. V lost 0 bases, J lost 8 bases, and 10 bases lay in between. Ten or more counts support this clonotype. Its antigen is as yet unknown. The origin of this receptor is a male donor with early-stage non-small cell lung cancer. The sample in question was lung tumor tissue, obtained at surgery. The V and J genes are TRBV6-5 and TRBJ1-2; D is ambiguous. The DNA of the CDR3 is TGTGCCAGCAGTTACTCGAACGGGGAGGGCTACACCTTC. The encoded protein is CASSYSNGEGYTF.